This TCR beta chain was profiled in a study of T cell responses to AZD1222 COVID-19 vaccine. Germline V lookup: CDR1 SEHNR, CDR2 FQNEAQ (reference sequence). The CDR3 consists of 14 residues. V lost 4 bases and J 6 bases, leaving 14 bases between the germline ends. This clone was counted a single time. The target antigen is unknown. Regarding the study as a whole: CD4 TCRs linked to vaccination spanned spike, dominating at 160-218 and 743-854. In all cases, repertoires were sampled only after the peak T cell response. Seropositive status at baseline applied to only 5 or 6 AZD1222 recipients.

Sequenced by immunoSEQ multiplex PCR; TCRdb stores in-frame clones only, minus some. The table has about 210,000 clones, approximately 94% seen once. The starting material was peripheral blood, obtained 28 days after the second dose of the MenACWY control vaccine. The receptor was isolated from an adult who received the MenACWY meningococcal vaccine as a control. The chain joins TRBV7-9 to TRBJ2-3; D is possibly TRBD2 (6 bases). The CDR3 loop is CASSSGTQVDTQYF. CDR3 DNA: TGTGCCAGCAGCTCCGGGACTCAAGTCGATACGCAGTATTTT.